These T cell receptor beta chains were read from a single sample in a study of graft-versus-host responses after intestinal transplantation. No antigens are known for them. Repertoires were generated with immunoSEQ multiplex PCR, while TCRdb's copy carries only in-frame clones and drops some. The repertoire consists of 20,000 to 30,000 clones, with roughly 82% occurring once and the leading ten covering around 0.72%. This specimen was unstimulated CD4+ T cells sorted from spleen or lymph node cells, taken before intestinal transplant. The source is a human donor who received an intestinal transplant. The CDR3 runs from the conserved cysteine through the conserved F or W. The order of the fields is V gene, clone size, D gene, J gene, CDR3 protein, CDR3 DNA. A D gene is named only where the DNA matches it firmly. Some rows mark clone size as missing; the rest say once, few, many or name a class of expanded clone.

>TRBV9|-|-|TRBJ2-7
CASSVGSQGSSYEQYF
TGTGCCAGCAGCGTGGGTTCACAGGGTTCCTCCTACGAGCAGTACTTC
>TRBV5-4|-|TRBD2|TRBJ2-1
CASSSGTSGLEQFF
TGTGCCAGCAGCTCCGGGACTAGCGGACTGGAGCAGTTCTTC
>TRBV2|-|-|TRBJ2-7
CASHEAGTLGYF
TGTGCCAGCCATGAGGCGGGGACCCTTGGGTACTTC
>TRBV4-2|-|TRBD1|TRBJ1-2
CASSQGQGTYGYTF
TGTGCCAGCAGCCAAGGACAGGGGACCTATGGCTACACCTTC
>TRBV4-1|-|-|TRBJ2-7
CASSQVGGPGNGEQYF
TGCGCCAGCAGCCAAGTCGGGGGGCCTGGAAATGGCGAGCAGTACTTC
>TRBV20-1|-|-|TRBJ2-1
CSASIEGIQFF
TGCAGTGCTAGTATAGAGGGTATTCAGTTCTTC
>TRBV6-9|-|-|TRBJ2-4
CASSSFVGPPNIQYF
TGTGCCAGCAGTTCGTTTGTAGGCCCCCCAAACATTCAGTACTTC
>TRBV6-6|-|TRBD2|TRBJ2-2
CASRWREGDTGELFF
TGTGCCAGCAGGTGGCGGGAGGGTGATACCGGGGAGCTGTTTTTT
>TRBV7-9|-|-|TRBJ2-4
CASSLDRAGVKAKNIQYF
TGTGCCAGCAGCTTAGATAGGGCAGGGGTCAAAGCCAAAAACATTCAGTACTTC
>TRBV5-1|-|TRBD2|TRBJ2-5
CASSLSSGVRETQYF
TGCGCCAGCAGCTTGTCTAGCGGAGTACGAGAGACCCAGTACTTC
>TRBV6-1|-|TRBD1|TRBJ2-1
CASQGDRGLYEQFF
TGTGCCAGCCAAGGCGACAGGGGGCTCTATGAGCAGTTCTTC
>TRBV12-5|-|-|TRBJ2-7
CASGFPVGGRVPYEQYF
TGTGCTAGTGGTTTCCCTGTGGGAGGCAGGGTGCCCTACGAGCAGTACTTC
>TRBV27|-|TRBD1|TRBJ2-3
CASSFPGGWDTQYF
TGTGCCAGCAGTTTTCCAGGGGGCTGGGATACGCAGTATTTT
>TRBV19|-|-|TRBJ2-3
CASSIGTPRDTQYF
TGTGCCAGTAGTATTGGCACACCTAGGGATACGCAGTATTTT
>TRBV11-1|-|-|TRBJ2-7
CASSLTPLFEQYF
TGTGCCAGCAGCTTAACGCCCCTCTTCGAGCAGTACTTC
>TRBV5-1|few|-|TRBJ2-1
CASSLAMRGSEQFF
TGCGCCAGCAGCTTGGCCATGAGGGGGAGTGAGCAGTTCTTC
>TRBV10-3|-|TRBD2|TRBJ2-7
CAIRGRGAYEQYF
TGTGCCATCAGGGGACGGGGGGCCTACGAGCAGTACTTC